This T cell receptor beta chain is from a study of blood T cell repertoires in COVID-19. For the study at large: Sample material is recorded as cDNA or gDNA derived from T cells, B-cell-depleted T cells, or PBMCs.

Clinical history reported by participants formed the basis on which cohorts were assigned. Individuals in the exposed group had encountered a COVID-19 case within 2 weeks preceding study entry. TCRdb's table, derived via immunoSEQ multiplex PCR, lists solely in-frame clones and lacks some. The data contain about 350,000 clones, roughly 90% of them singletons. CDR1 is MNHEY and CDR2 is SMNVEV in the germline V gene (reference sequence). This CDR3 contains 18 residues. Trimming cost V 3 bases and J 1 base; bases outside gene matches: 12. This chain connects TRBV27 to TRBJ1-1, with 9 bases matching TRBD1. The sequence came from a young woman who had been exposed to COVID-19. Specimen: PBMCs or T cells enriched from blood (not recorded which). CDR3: CASSFSPSDRGWNTEAFF. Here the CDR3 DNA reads TGTGCCAGCAGTTTCTCCCCCTCGGACAGGGGATGGAACACTGAAGCTTTCTTT.